This record covers a single T cell receptor beta chain. Its antigen is not known. This entry comes from a study of shared clonotypes between healthy human individuals. Whole-study findings and limits: Relative to their counterparts shared across all four donors, non-shared clonotypes exhibited diminished generation probabilities.

Naive CD8 cells comprised CD45RO-negative, CCR7-positively selected cells, excluding terminally differentiated effector memory CD45RA+ cells. Assay runs were performed at deep level. Authors' data handling: Junction-only immunoSEQ sequences carried no quality scores, so filtering differed. Only in-frame clones appear in the TCRdb table, and some are missing; sequencing was by immunoSEQ multiplex PCR. Clonal size and the V and J genes are those of that table, whereas D and trimming came from the DNA. The table lists around 2,000,000 clones, about 95% of them singletons. This TCR derives from a young man in good health. Input material: naive CD8+ T cells sorted from blood.

CDR3 amino acids: CASSFDNRALQETQYF. DNA of the CDR3: TGTGCCAGCAGCTTTGATAACAGGGCCCTCCAAGAGACCCAGTACTTC. The V gene is TRBV5-5, the J gene TRBJ2-5; possible D gene TRBD1, 6 bases. V was shortened by 2 bases and J by 1 base, with 15 bases between the two germline ends. The germline gives CDR1 SGHKS, CDR2 YYEKEE (reference sequence). This CDR3 is 16 amino acids long.